This passage covers 15 T cell receptor beta chains from one sample sequenced in a study of cytomegalovirus exposure and HLA in healthy donors. Primers included in the PCR were 60 Vbeta and 13 Jbeta primers. TCRdb's copy holds only in-frame clones and misses some; the assay was immunoSEQ multiplex PCR. The table lists approximately 44,000 clones, 81% of them singletons. The specimen sequenced was PBMCs. These receptors were obtained from a man aged 50-60 years in good health and CMV-seronegative.

This chain uses TRBV9 with TRBJ1-1; D might be TRBD1 (5 bases). There are 14 residues in the CDR3. In germline, CDR1 is SGDLS, CDR2 YYNGEE. Trimming pared 0 bases from V and 6 bases from J, leaving 12 bases between. The DNA for the CDR3 is TGTGCCAGCAGCGTAGATGGGGCCTCCCCTGAAGCTTTCTTT. Translated: CASSVDGASPEAFF.

This clone was recorded once. The chain combines TRBV18 with TRBJ1-2; tentative D call: TRBD1 (6 bases). Trimming removed 0 bases from V and 2 bases from J, with 22 bases in between. Germline CDR1 KGHSH, CDR2 LQKENI. The CDR3 extends over 19 amino acids. This chain's CDR3 is CASSPPRGGRGEGNYGYTF. CDR3 coding DNA: TGTGCCAGCTCACCACCGAGAGGTGGCAGGGGAGAGGGGAACTATGGCTACACCTTC.

This rearrangement joins TRBV7-9 to TRBJ2-1; 9 bases match TRBD2. After removal of 1 base from V and 3 bases from J, the junction contained 1 base not matched to a gene. Germline assignment: CDR1 SEHNR and CDR2 FQNEAQ (reference sequence). The CDR3 runs to 15 residues. CDR3 amino acids: CASSLGAGGYNEQFF. The DNA of the CDR3 is TGTGCCAGCAGCTTAGGAGCGGGGGGCTACAATGAGCAGTTCTTC.

This chain links TRBV6-6 with TRBJ2-2, with TRBD1 as a possible D gene (5 bases). The V gene lost 5 bases and the J gene lost 1 base, with 8 bases spanning the gap. Germline V lookup: CDR1 MNHNY, CDR2 SVGAGI (reference sequence). The CDR3 covers 14 residues. CDR3 sequence (DNA): TGTGCCAGCAGTACTCAGGGGAACACCGGGGAGCTGTTTTTT. Protein: CASSTQGNTGELFF.

This clone came up a few times. The rearrangement joins TRBV6-5 to TRBJ2-7, with 9 bases fitting TRBD2. V shed 0 bases and J 3 bases; nucleotides not matched to a gene: 3. CDR3 length: 15 residues. The germline gives CDR1 MNHEY, CDR2 SVGAGI. This chain's CDR3 is CASSYSGSGSYEQYF. In DNA form, the CDR3 reads TGTGCCAGCAGTTACTCGGGTAGCGGGAGCTACGAGCAGTACTTC.

This rearrangement joins TRBV5-1 to TRBJ2-3; TRBD2 agrees at 9 bases. Germline CDR1 and CDR2: SGHRS and YFSETQ. V was pared by 2 bases and J by 3 bases, with 7 bases of the junction left unmatched. This CDR3 has 16 residues. The CDR3 DNA reads as TGCGCCAGCAGCTTAGTAGCGGGAGATGCGACAGATACGCAGTATTTT. Encoded protein: CASSLVAGDATDTQYF.

The chain carries TRBV9 and TRBJ1-6; unclear D gene. The V end was cut by 2 bases, the J end by 7 bases, with 10 bases between. This CDR3 has 14 residues. Germline V CDR1 and CDR2: SGDLS, YYNGEE. The CDR3 here is CASSVGGSNSPLHF. The CDR3 coding sequence is TGTGCCAGCAGCGTTGGAGGGTCGAATTCACCCCTCCACTTT.

This chain links TRBV10-3 with TRBJ2-5; the D gene is possibly TRBD2 (5 bases). V shed 0 bases and J shed 2 bases, with 13 bases lying between them. The CDR3 is made up of 16 amino acids. In germline, CDR1 is ENHRY, CDR2 SYGVKD. CDR3 sequence reads: CAISESYEGWQETQYF. For the CDR3, the DNA is TGTGCCATCAGTGAGTCGTACGAGGGTTGGCAAGAGACCCAGTACTTC.

The J gene is TRBJ2-7, the V gene TRBV28; perhaps TRBD1 as D (5 bases). Germline CDR1 MDHEN, CDR2 SYDVKM. The CDR3 loop spans 13 amino acids. The V and J ends lost 9 bases and 4 bases respectively, with 16 bases between them. CDR3 sequence (DNA): TGTGCCAGTAAAACCGACAGCTTATACGAGCAGTACTTC. Protein: CASKTDSLYEQYF.

In the case of this clone: Germline is not matched at one junction end, which may reflect a read error. V is TRBV7-9 and J is TRBJ2-2; possibly TRBD1 for D (6 bases). Germline CDR1 is SEHNR and CDR2 is FQNEAQ (reference sequence). The CDR3 is 16 residues long. As DNA, the CDR3 is TGTTCCAGCAGCTTTGGTCCAGGGGTCGACACCGGGGAGCTGTTTTTT. Its protein is CSSSFGPGVDTGELFF. The full variable domain, its missing parts supplied by reference TRBV7-9 and TRBJ2-2, is DTGVSQNPRHKITKRGQNVTFRCDPISEHNRLYWYRQTLGQGPEFLTYFQNEAQLEKSRLLSDRFSAERPKGSFSTLEIQRTEQGDSAMYLCSSSFGPGVDTGELFFGEGSRLTVL.

The V gene is TRBV18, the J gene TRBJ2-3; D is unclear. This CDR3 has 12 amino acids. The germline V gene has CDR1 KGHSH and CDR2 LQKENI. V dropped 3 bases and J dropped 5 bases, with 6 bases sitting between them. The CDR3 is CASSPEEDTQYF. CDR3 nucleotides: TGTGCCAGCTCACCCGAGGAAGATACGCAGTATTTT.

This sequence joins TRBV6-1 and TRBJ1-1; no clear D. The CDR3 consists of 14 residues. Germline CDR1 and CDR2: MNHNS and SASEGT. The germline V and J ends were trimmed by 6 bases and 1 base, with 12 bases remaining between them. The CDR3 reads CASSQDYGNTEAFF. The CDR3 DNA follows: TGTGCCAGCAGCCAGGACTACGGGAACACTGAAGCTTTCTTT.

The rearrangement links TRBV27 to TRBJ2-1, with 8 positions matching TRBD2. CDR1 is MNHEY and CDR2 is SMNVEV in the germline V gene (reference sequence). The J segment lost 7 bases and the V segment lost 3 bases, leaving 8 bases of the junction unmatched. CDR3 length: 15 residues. Written as DNA, the CDR3 is TGTGCCAGCAGTTTCATCGGGGGGGGTTTGAATGAGCAGTTCTTC. Its protein is CASSFIGGGLNEQFF.

The rearrangement links TRBV7-8 to TRBJ2-7; D gene ambiguous. The V gene's germline CDR1 is SGHVS and CDR2 FQNEAQ. V lost 5 bases to trimming and J lost 7 bases, with 15 bases between them. The CDR3 is 13 amino acids. CDR3 residues: CASSAVLTGEQYF. CDR3 bases: TGTGCCAGCAGCGCCGTACTCACGGGTGAGCAGTACTTC. Variable domain in full (rest from reference TRBV7-8 and TRBJ2-7): GAGVSQSPRYKVAKRGQDVALRCDPISGHVSLFWYQQALGQGPEFLTYFQNEAQLDKSGLPSDRFFAERPEGSVSTLKIQRTQQEDSAVYLCASSAVLTGEQYFGPGTRLTVT.

The chain has TRBV2 and TRBJ1-1, with unresolved D. V shed 8 bases and J shed 4 bases, with 14 bases lying between them. Germline CDR1 reads SNHLY; CDR2 reads FYNNEI. CDR3 length: 13 residues. As DNA, the CDR3 is TGTGCCAGCGTCGGGCGAGGGTCCACTGAAGCTTTCTTT. Residues: CASVGRGSTEAFF.